This T cell receptor beta chain was captured by sequencing in a study of shared T cell receptors in the human thymus. V lost 4 bases, J lost 0 bases, and 9 bases lay in between. The CDR3 is made up of 14 amino acids. In germline, CDR1 is SGHDN, CDR2 FVKESK. TCRdb's table, derived via immunoSEQ multiplex PCR, lists solely in-frame clones and lacks some. The sample contains almost 550,000 clones, approximately 78% of which appear only once. In addition, the sample was reused for a study of human thymus T cells.

The receptor comes from a boy under two years old with a congenital heart defect. Material for sequencing was thymocytes. The V call is TRBV14, the J call TRBJ1-1; TRBD1 might be the D (6 bases). The CDR3 loop is CASSRQGMNTEAFF. DNA of the CDR3: TGTGCCAGCAGCCGGCAGGGGATGAACACTGAAGCTTTCTTT.